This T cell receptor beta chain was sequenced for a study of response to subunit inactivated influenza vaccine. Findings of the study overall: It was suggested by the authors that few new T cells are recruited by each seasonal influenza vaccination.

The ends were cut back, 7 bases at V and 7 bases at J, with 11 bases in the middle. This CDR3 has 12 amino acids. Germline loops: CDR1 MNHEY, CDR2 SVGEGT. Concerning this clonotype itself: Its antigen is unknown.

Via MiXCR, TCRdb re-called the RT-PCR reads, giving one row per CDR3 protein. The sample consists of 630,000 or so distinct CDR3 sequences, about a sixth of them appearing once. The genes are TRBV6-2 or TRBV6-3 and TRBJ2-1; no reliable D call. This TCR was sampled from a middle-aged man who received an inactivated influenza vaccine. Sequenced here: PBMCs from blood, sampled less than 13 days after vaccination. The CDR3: CASIFGRNEQFF. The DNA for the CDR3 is TGTGCCAGCATTTTCGGACGTAATGAGCAGTTCTTC.